This T cell receptor (beta chain) is drawn from a study of beta chain features in type 1 diabetes. Findings and limits, study-wide: Type 1 diabetes patients had VDJ junctions that carried fewer insertions and more deletions. Shortening that was moderate but significant affected the TCRB CDR3s of Type 1 diabetes patients in all four CD4+ subsets.

Reverse transcribing all isolated RNA meant expressed TCRB transcripts were sequenced. Produced via immunoSEQ multiplex PCR; TCRdb's table is partial and in-frame only. The top ten clones hold around 1% of a sample with about 340,000 clones, roughly a tenth of them seen once. This clone was observed a handful of times. The target antigen is unknown. Approximately 110 mL of blood, on average, came from one heparinised draw per donor. The receptor's source is a man aged 25 to 45 with type 1 diabetes. The sequenced sample consisted of central memory CD4+ T cells from blood.

CDR3 DNA sequence: TGTGCCAGTGACCTCGGTGGCCACACCCGGTCGGGGGAGCTGTTTTTT. This codes for CASDLGGHTRSGELFF. The chain recombines TRBV19 with TRBJ2-2; no firm D call. CDR3 size: 16 residues. Looked up from germline, CDR1 is LNHDA and CDR2 is SQIVND (reference sequence). Between the trimmed V and J ends, which lost 8 bases and 8 bases, there was a span of 24 bases.